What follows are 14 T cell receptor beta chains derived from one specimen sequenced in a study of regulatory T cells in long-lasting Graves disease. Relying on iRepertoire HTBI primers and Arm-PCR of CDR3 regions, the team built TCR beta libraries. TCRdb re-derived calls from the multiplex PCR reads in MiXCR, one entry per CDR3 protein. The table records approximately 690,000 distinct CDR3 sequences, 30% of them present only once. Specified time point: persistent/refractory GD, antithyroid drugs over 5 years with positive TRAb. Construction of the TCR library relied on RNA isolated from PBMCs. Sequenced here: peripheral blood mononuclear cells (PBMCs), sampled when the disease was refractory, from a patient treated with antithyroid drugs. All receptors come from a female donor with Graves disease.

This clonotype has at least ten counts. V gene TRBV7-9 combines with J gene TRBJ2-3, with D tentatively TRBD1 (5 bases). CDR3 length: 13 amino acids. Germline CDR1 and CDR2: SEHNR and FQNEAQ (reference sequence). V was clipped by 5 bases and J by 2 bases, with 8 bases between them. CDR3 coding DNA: TGTGCCAGCAGCCCGACAGTCACAGATACGCAGTATTTT. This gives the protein CASSPTVTDTQYF.

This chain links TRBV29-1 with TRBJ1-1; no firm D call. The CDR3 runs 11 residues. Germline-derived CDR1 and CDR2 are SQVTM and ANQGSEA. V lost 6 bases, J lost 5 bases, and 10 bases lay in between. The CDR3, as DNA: TGCAGCGTCACCCCTCGAACTGAAGCTTTCTTT. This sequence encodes CSVTPRTEAFF.

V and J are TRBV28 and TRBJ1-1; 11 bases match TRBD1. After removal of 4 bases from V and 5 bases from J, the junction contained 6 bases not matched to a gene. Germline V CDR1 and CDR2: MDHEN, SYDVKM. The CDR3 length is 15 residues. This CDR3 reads CASSSRDRGGTEAFF. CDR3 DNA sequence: TGTGCCAGCAGTTCCCGGGACAGGGGGGGGACTGAAGCTTTCTTT.

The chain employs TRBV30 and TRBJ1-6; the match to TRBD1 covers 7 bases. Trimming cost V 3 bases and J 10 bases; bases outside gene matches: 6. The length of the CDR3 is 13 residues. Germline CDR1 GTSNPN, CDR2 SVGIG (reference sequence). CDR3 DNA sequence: TGTGCCTGGAGAGAGGGGGCTCGGTCACCCCTCCACTTT. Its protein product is CAWREGARSPLHF.

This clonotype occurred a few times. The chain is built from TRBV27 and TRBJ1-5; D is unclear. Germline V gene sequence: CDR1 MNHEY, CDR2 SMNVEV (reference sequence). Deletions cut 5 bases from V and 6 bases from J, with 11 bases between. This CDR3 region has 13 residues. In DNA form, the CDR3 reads TGTGCCAGCAGTCCATACGGTGGTCAGCCCCAGCATTTT. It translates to CASSPYGGQPQHF.

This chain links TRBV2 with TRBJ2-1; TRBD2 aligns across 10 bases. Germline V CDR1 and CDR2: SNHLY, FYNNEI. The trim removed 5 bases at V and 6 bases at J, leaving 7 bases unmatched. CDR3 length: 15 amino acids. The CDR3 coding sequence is TGTGCCAGCAGTCGACGGAGCGGGAGGGCCAATGAGCAGTTCTTC. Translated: CASSRRSGRANEQFF.

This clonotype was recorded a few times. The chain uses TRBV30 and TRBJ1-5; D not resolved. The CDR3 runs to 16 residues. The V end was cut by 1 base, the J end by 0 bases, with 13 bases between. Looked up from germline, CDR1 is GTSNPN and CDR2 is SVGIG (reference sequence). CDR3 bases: TGTGCCTGGAGTGAGAACAGACCCTATAGCAATCAGCCCCAGCATTTT. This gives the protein CAWSENRPYSNQPQHF. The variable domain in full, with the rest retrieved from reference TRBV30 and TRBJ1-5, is SQTIHQWPATLVQPVGSPLSLECTVEGTSNPNLYWYRQAAGRGLQLLFYSVGIGQISSEVPQNLSASRPQDRQFILSSKKLLLSDSGFYLCAWSENRPYSNQPQHFGDGTRLSIL.

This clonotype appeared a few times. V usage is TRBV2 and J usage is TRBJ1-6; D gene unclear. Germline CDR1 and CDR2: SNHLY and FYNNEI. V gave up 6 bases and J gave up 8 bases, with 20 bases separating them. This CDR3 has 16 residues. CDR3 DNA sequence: TGTGCCAGCAGAGTGGGTTCAGCGTTTTTCTATTCACCCCTCCACTTT. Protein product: CASRVGSAFFYSPLHF.

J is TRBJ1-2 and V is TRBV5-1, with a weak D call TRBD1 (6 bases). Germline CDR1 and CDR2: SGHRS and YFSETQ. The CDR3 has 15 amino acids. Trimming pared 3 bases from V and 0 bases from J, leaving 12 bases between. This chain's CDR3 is CASSYFQGSNYGYTF. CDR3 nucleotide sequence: TGCGCCAGCAGCTACTTTCAGGGGTCTAACTATGGCTACACCTTC.

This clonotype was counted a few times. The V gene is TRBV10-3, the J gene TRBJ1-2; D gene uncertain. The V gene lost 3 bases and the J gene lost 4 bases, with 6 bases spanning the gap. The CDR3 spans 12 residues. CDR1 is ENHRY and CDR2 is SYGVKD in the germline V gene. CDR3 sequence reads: CAISDVLYGYTF. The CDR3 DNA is TGTGCCATCAGTGATGTACTCTATGGCTACACCTTC.

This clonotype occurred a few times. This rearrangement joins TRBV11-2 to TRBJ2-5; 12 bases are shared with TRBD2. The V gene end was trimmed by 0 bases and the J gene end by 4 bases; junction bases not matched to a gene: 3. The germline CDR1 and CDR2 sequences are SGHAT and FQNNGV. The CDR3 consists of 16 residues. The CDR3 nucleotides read TGTGCCAGCAGCTTAGAACCGGGACTAGCGGGAGAGACCCAGTACTTC. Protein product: CASSLEPGLAGETQYF. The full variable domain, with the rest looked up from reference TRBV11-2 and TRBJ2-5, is EAGVAQSPRYKIIEKRQSVAFWCNPISGHATLYWYQQILGQGPKLLIQFQNNGVVDDSQLPKDRFSAERLKGVDSTLKIQPAKLEDSAVYLCASSLEPGLAGETQYFGPGTRLLVL.

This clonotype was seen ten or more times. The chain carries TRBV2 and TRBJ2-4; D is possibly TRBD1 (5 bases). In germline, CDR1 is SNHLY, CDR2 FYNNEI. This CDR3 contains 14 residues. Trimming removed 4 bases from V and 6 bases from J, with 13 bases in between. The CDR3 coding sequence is TGTGCCAGCAGTGTCCAAGGAAGGGGAAACATTCAGTACTTC. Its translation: CASSVQGRGNIQYF. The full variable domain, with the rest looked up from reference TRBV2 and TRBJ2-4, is EPEVTQTPSHQVTQMGQEVILRCVPISNHLYFYWYRQILGQKVEFLVSFYNNEISEKSEIFDDQFSVERPDGSNFTLKIRSTKLEDSAMYFCASSVQGRGNIQYFGAGTRLSVL.

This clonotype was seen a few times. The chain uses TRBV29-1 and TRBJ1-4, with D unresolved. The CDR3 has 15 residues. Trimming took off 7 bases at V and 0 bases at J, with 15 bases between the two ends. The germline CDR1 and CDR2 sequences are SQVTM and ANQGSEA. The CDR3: CSAQIGWATNEKLFF. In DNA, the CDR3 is TGCAGCGCCCAAATCGGCTGGGCAACTAATGAAAAACTGTTTTTT.

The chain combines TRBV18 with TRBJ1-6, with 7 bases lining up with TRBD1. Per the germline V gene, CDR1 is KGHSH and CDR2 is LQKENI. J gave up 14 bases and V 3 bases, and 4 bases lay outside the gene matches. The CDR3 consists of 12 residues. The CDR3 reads CASSPGQEALHF. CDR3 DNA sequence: TGTGCCAGCTCACCCGGACAGGAAGCCCTCCACTTT.